The sequence of this T cell receptor beta chain was determined in a study of somatic mutations in cytotoxic T cells in rheumatoid arthritis (dated by TCRdb to about 2017). Concerning the study at large: Sorted V beta1+ cells also underwent TCRB sequencing, and some V beta antibody-stained T-cell populations were flow-sorted at nearly 100% purity on a FACSAria II or Sony SH800. To characterize clonality, the study used TCRB deep sequencing while asking whether somatic mutations are carried by expanded CD8+ T-cell clones in newly diagnosed, untreated rheumatoid arthritis. For 65 to 80 rheumatoid arthritis patients and more than 15 healthy controls, TCRB deep sequencing was carried out. The median ages of the patient and control groups were essentially identical.

The CDR1 and CDR2 encoded by the germline V gene are MNHEY and SVGAGI. Including cysteine and phenylalanine, the CDR3 has 14 amino acids. The DNA shown is the 42-base CDR3, in frame from base 1. The junction shows trimming of 5 bases on V and 1 base on J, plus 9 bases between the germline ends. The approximately 21 healthy controls were blood donors whose buffy coats were used; they had a median age of around 56 years (range about 21-80), and 55% to 65% were female. On an AutoMACS, CD4+ and CD8+ cells were isolated via positive magnetic bead selection, and their purity was verified by flow cytometry. Peripheral blood mononuclear cells were obtained using density gradient separation with Ficoll-Paque PLUS. DNA from CD4-enriched, CD8-enriched or PBMC samples was extracted using Nucleospin Tissue or Tissue XS kits and then quantified on a Qubit 2.0 fluorometer. The paper as a whole reports these results and caveats: The finding that TRBV07 was slightly underrepresented in patients was left unadjusted for multiple comparisons. CD8+ clonality increased with age in patients (Spearman r of about 0.5) but not in healthy controls. It was unknown which antigens the expanded CD8+ clones targeted, and their absence from virus-specific databases did not exclude viral specificity. CD8+ T-cell clonality did not differ significantly between rheumatoid arthritis patients and age-matched healthy controls. Several identical CD8+ TCRB sequences were found in both blood and synovial fluid, and in 8 of 65 patients the largest CD8+ clone exceeded 20% of CD8+ cells.

As concerns this clone: It has no known antigen specificity. Nothing much larger sits one base from this clone, and base qualities are not available.

Genomic DNA underwent TCRB CDR3 sequencing using the immunoSEQ assay. Per the authors' processing: Only productive TCRB rearrangements were included in the analyses. Defining a clone by its unique TCRB CDR3 sequence, the study calculated clonality as a productive clonality index derived from Shannon entropy. The template counts of each clone relative to the total templates per sample were used to calculate repertoire overlap between two samples. A correlation with a Spearman r of roughly 0.66 was found between V-gene usage by flow cytometry and V-gene usage by TCRB sequencing. Here the immuneACCESS table is served through TCRdb, limited to in-frame sequences with V and J called. Missing clones are a known gap in these copies; in checked studies unresolved V genes cover under half, and the rest lacks a known reason. The V and J calls and clone size were taken over from that table, and D and trimming were inferred from the DNA. This sample lists 7,000 or so clones; more than 45% were detected once. Approximately 23% of the sample comes from the top ten.

The sequence is built from TRBV6-5 and TRBJ2-1; the D gene is perhaps TRBD1, from 6 matching bases. The sample consisted of CD8+ T cells sorted from blood. This clonotype originated in a middle-aged woman in good health. The CDR3 reads CASSIQGSYNEQFF. The DNA sequence is as follows: TGTGCCAGCAGTATCCAGGGGTCCTACAATGAGCAGTTCTTC.